The 30 T cell receptor beta chains given below trace back to one sample, sequenced in a study of control samples from healthy donors and cancer patients. Some clones are missing from TCRdb's copy, which holds only in-frame ones; the method was immunoSEQ multiplex PCR. The sample has around 170,000 clones, around nine tenths seen once. What was sequenced was blood. The receptor set was obtained from a man aged 25 to 40 in good health.

A few counts support this clone. The chain recombines TRBV7-8 with TRBJ2-2; D remains unclear. Trimming cost V 3 bases and J 7 bases, with 6 bases left between them. The CDR3 sequence is 12 residues long. Germline loops: CDR1 SGHVS, CDR2 FQNEAQ. The CDR3 protein is CASSFQLGELFF. For the CDR3, the DNA is TGTGCCAGCAGCTTTCAGCTCGGGGAGCTGTTTTTT.

V is TRBV6-5 and J is TRBJ1-6; D uncertain. CDR1 and CDR2 from the germline V gene are MNHEY and SVGAGI. V lost 2 bases to trimming and J lost 10 bases, with 15 bases between them. The CDR3 is 15 residues long. CDR3 protein: CASSYDGAAGSPLHF. CDR3 nucleotide sequence: TGTGCCAGCAGTTACGATGGAGCCGCCGGGTCACCCCTCCACTTT.

The chain links TRBV7-2 to TRBJ1-3; D is uncertain. The CDR3 sequence is 13 residues long. V was clipped by 1 base and J by 3 bases, with 4 bases between them. Germline CDR1 reads SGHTA; CDR2 reads FQGNSA. CDR3 protein: CASSLGVGNTIYF. The CDR3 coding sequence is TGTGCCAGCAGCTTAGGGGTTGGAAACACCATATATTTT.

The CDR3 sequence is CASSPGFYNEQFF. As DNA, the CDR3 is TGTGCCAGCAGTCCGGGGTTCTACAATGAGCAGTTCTTC. This sequence joins TRBV12-3 or TRBV12-4 and TRBJ2-1; tentatively, D is TRBD2 (5 bases). The CDR3 has 13 residues. The germline V and J ends were trimmed by 5 bases and 3 bases, with 8 bases remaining between them.

This chain uses TRBV2 with TRBJ1-4; D ambiguous. Deletions cut 8 bases from V and 6 bases from J, with 16 bases between. The germline V gene has CDR1 SNHLY and CDR2 FYNNEI. The CDR3 is made up of 14 amino acids. The CDR3 is CASGDGRRDEKLFF. In DNA form, the CDR3 reads TGTGCCAGCGGCGACGGCAGGCGAGATGAAAAACTGTTTTTT.

V and J are TRBV5-1 and TRBJ2-1; the D gene is possibly TRBD1 (6 bases). This CDR3 is built from 17 residues. Germline loops: CDR1 SGHRS, CDR2 YFSETQ. The germline V and J ends were trimmed by 2 bases and 0 bases, with 15 bases remaining between them. Written as DNA, the CDR3 is TGCGCCAGCAGCTTCGCGTACGGACAGAGCTCCTACAATGAGCAGTTCTTC. Translation gives CASSFAYGQSSYNEQFF.

V is TRBV5-1 and J is TRBJ1-1; D is possibly TRBD1 (6 bases). V gave up 1 base and J gave up 7 bases, with 14 bases separating them. This CDR3 has 14 amino acids. Germline V gives CDR1 SGHRS, CDR2 YFSETQ. The CDR3 region is CASSLTGWFDEAFF. CDR3 nucleotide sequence: TGCGCCAGCAGCTTGACAGGGTGGTTCGATGAAGCTTTCTTT.

The rearrangement uses TRBV3-1 (or the pseudogene TRBV3-2) and TRBJ2-3; D ambiguous. Germline loops: CDR1 LGHDT, CDR2 YNNKEL (reference sequence). V was cut by 0 bases and J by 0 bases, with 7 bases left in between. This CDR3 has 15 amino acids. The DNA for the CDR3 is TGTGCCAGCAGCCAAGAACTCCCGAGCACAGATACGCAGTATTTT. This sequence encodes CASSQELPSTDTQYF.

The rearrangement uses TRBV5-6 and TRBJ1-1; weak D call: TRBD1 (5 bases). Germline CDR1 and CDR2: SGHDT and YYEEEE. Trimming removed 5 bases from V and 4 bases from J, with 15 bases in between. There are 14 residues in the CDR3. CDR3 nucleotide sequence: TGTGCCAGCAGTACCCAGGGAGAAGGCACTGAAGCTTTCTTT. It is translated as CASSTQGEGTEAFF.

The chain links TRBV7-9 to TRBJ2-3; 7 bases fit TRBD1. The germline CDR1 and CDR2 sequences are SEHNR and FQNEAQ (reference sequence). The CDR3 is made up of 13 amino acids. Losses at the gene ends were 3 bases for V and 6 bases for J; bases not matched to a gene: 3. The CDR3 region has the DNA TGTGCCAGCAGCTTCAAGGGGGCGGATACGCAGTATTTT. It encodes CASSFKGADTQYF. Based on the CDR3 plus reference TRBV7-9 and TRBJ2-3, the full variable domain is DTGVSQNPRHKITKRGQNVTFRCDPISEHNRLYWYRQTLGQGPEFLTYFQNEAQLEKSRLLSDRFSAERPKGSFSTLEIQRTEQGDSAMYLCASSFKGADTQYFGPGTRLTVL.

This clone was found once. The chain couples TRBV5-4 to TRBJ2-3; D is uncertain. CDR1 is SGHNT and CDR2 is YYREEE in the germline V gene (reference sequence). The length of the CDR3 is 11 residues. Trimming took off 0 bases at V and 9 bases at J, with 5 bases between the two ends. CDR3 protein: CASSLAETQYF. The DNA of the CDR3 is TGTGCCAGCAGCTTGGCTGAGACGCAGTATTTT.

This clone was seen a handful of times. The V call is TRBV30, the J call TRBJ1-6, with TRBD1 matching over 8 bases. Germline V gene sequence: CDR1 GTSNPN, CDR2 SVGIG (reference sequence). The CDR3 extends over 15 amino acids. V dropped 2 bases and J dropped 7; count of bases not matched to a gene: 7. CDR3 region: CAWSPRDRQNSPLHF. CDR3 DNA sequence: TGTGCCTGGAGTCCCCGGGACAGGCAGAATTCACCCCTCCACTTT.

This clone was picked up many times. The rearrangement links TRBV7-9 to TRBJ1-1; tentatively, D is TRBD1 (6 bases). The CDR3 is 16 residues long. The V end lost 2 bases, the J end lost 4 bases, and 17 bases lay between the germline ends. CDR1 is SEHNR, CDR2 FQNEAQ, per germline (reference sequence). CDR3 residues: CASSLLGQTMATEAFF. As DNA, the CDR3 is TGTGCCAGCAGCTTACTTGGACAGACTATGGCCACTGAAGCTTTCTTT.

The chain uses TRBV6-6 and TRBJ1-5; no reliable D call. The V gene lost 6 bases and the J gene lost 10 bases, with 25 bases spanning the gap. From germline, CDR1 is MNHNY and CDR2 SVGAGI (reference sequence). The CDR3 is made up of 16 amino acids. CDR3 region: CASSTNTAGINRPQHF. CDR3 coding DNA: TGTGCCAGCAGCACTAATACGGCGGGGATCAATCGACCCCAGCATTTT.

This clone was seen more than once but under ten times. The rearrangement links TRBV30 to TRBJ2-7; 10 positions agree with TRBD1. Per the germline V gene, CDR1 is GTSNPN and CDR2 is SVGIG (reference sequence). CDR3 length: 13 residues. The V and J ends lost 4 bases and 3 bases, in that order; junction bases with no gene match: 3. CDR3 nucleotide sequence: TGTGCCTGGATGCGGGACAGGGGCTACGAGCAGTACTTC. Translated, it gives CAWMRDRGYEQYF.

The J gene is TRBJ1-6, the V gene TRBV7-9; D gene uncertain. The ends were cut back, 0 bases at V and 10 bases at J, with 10 bases in the middle. The CDR3 spans 14 residues. From germline, CDR1 is SEHNR and CDR2 FQNEAQ (reference sequence). The DNA for the CDR3 is TGTGCCAGCAGCTTAGCCGGGCTCGGGTCACCCCTCCACTTT. Protein: CASSLAGLGSPLHF.

The V gene is TRBV18, the J gene TRBJ1-3, with no clear D. Trimming shortened V by 3 bases and J by 4 bases, and 19 bases separated the two germline ends. This CDR3 comprises 17 residues. Germline CDR1 is KGHSH and CDR2 is LQKENI. The CDR3 region has the DNA TGTGCCAGCTCACCTGACTCAGGACGGCCTTCAGGAAACACCATATATTTT. Translated: CASSPDSGRPSGNTIYF. The full variable domain, its missing parts supplied by reference TRBV18 and TRBJ1-3, is NAGVMQNPRHLVRRRGQEARLRCSPMKGHSHVYWYRQLPEEGLKFMVYLQKENIIDESGMPKERFSAEFPKEGPSILRIQQVVRGDSAAYFCASSPDSGRPSGNTIYFGEGSWLTVV.

The chain uses TRBV6-5 and TRBJ1-1; 8 bases match TRBD1. There are 15 residues in the CDR3. V gave up 4 bases and J gave up 1 base; unmatched junction bases: 5. The germline CDR1 and CDR2 sequences are MNHEY and SVGAGI. CDR3 residues: CASSSPGQENTEAFF. DNA of the CDR3: TGTGCCAGCAGTTCGCCGGGACAGGAGAACACTGAAGCTTTCTTT.

V usage is TRBV7-8 and J usage is TRBJ2-7, with D maybe TRBD2 (6 bases). CDR1 is SGHVS, CDR2 FQNEAQ, per germline. The CDR3 runs to 16 residues. V lost 1 base to trimming and J lost 7 bases, with 20 bases between them. CDR3 nucleotides: TGTGCCAGCAGCTTAGGGTCGGGACTCCTAGAAAGGGAGCAGTACTTC. This codes for CASSLGSGLLEREQYF.

This chain uses TRBV13 with TRBJ2-3; no reliable D call. The CDR3 extends over 14 amino acids. Trimming left V 3 bases short and J 2 bases short, with 9 bases between. The germline V gene encodes CDR1 PRHDT and CDR2 FYEKMQ (reference sequence). The CDR3 reads CASSFRVSTDTQYF. The CDR3 DNA sequence: TGTGCCAGCAGCTTTCGGGTCTCCACAGATACGCAGTATTTT.

The genes are TRBV20-1 and TRBJ1-2; the D gene is possibly TRBD1 (6 bases). CDR1 and CDR2 from the germline V gene are DFQATT and SNEGSKA (reference sequence). The CDR3 contains 12 residues. V dropped 3 bases and J dropped 4 bases, with 9 bases sitting between them. DNA for the CDR3: TGCAGTGCTAGTAAGGGGGGCTATGGCTACACCTTC. It yields the protein CSASKGGYGYTF.

The chain links TRBV4-1 to TRBJ1-6, with D tentatively TRBD1 (5 bases). Germline V gene data show CDR1 as MGHRA and CDR2 as YSYEKL. The CDR3 totals 16 residues. Trimming cost V 0 bases and J 9 bases, with 15 bases left between them. The CDR3 loop reads CASSQEGGRAGSPLHF. In DNA form, the CDR3 reads TGCGCCAGCAGCCAAGAAGGAGGCAGGGCGGGTTCACCCCTCCACTTT.

The gene calls are TRBV7-9 and TRBJ1-5; 8 bases match TRBD1. The CDR3 extends over 17 amino acids. The J segment lost 2 bases and the V segment lost 1 base, leaving 7 bases of the junction unmatched. CDR1 SEHNR and CDR2 FQNEAQ come from the germline V gene (reference sequence). The CDR3 nucleotides read TGTGCCAGCAGCTTAGGATCAGGGGGCAAGGGCAATCAGCCCCAGCATTTT. Translating gives CASSLGSGGKGNQPQHF.

About this clone: Other DNA variants within this sample encode the same CDR3. The chain carries TRBV2 and TRBJ1-2; possible D gene TRBD1, 5 bases. CDR1 is SNHLY and CDR2 is FYNNEI in the germline V gene. This CDR3 contains 15 residues. V lost 1 base and J lost 8, with 17 bases in between. This CDR3 reads CASSEGGGPRLGYTF. The CDR3 DNA is TGTGCCAGCAGTGAAGGGGGGGGTCCTCGATTGGGCTACACCTTC.

This clone was counted once. The chain uses TRBV6-2 or TRBV6-3 and TRBJ1-5, with 7 bases fitting TRBD1. Germline values: CDR1 MNHEY, CDR2 SVGEGT. Trimming took 6 bases from V and 9 from J; bases not matched to a gene: 14. The CDR3 has 15 amino acids. CDR3 loop: CASSLARGRGRPQHF. The CDR3 coding sequence is TGTGCCAGCAGCCTGGCGAGGGGGCGGGGGCGGCCCCAGCATTTT.

J is TRBJ1-6 and V is TRBV5-1; 8 nucleotides align to TRBD1. With 2 bases clipped from V and 8 bases from J, the junction kept 3 bases outside the gene matches. The germline V gene has CDR1 SGHRS and CDR2 YFSETQ. The CDR3 is made up of 14 amino acids. Here the CDR3 DNA reads TGCGCCAGCAGCTTTCAGGGGGCTGATTCACCCCTCCACTTT. Translating gives CASSFQGADSPLHF.

This clone was found a few times. The gene calls are TRBV14 and TRBJ2-1; D remains ambiguous. Germline loops: CDR1 SGHDN, CDR2 FVKESK. The CDR3 has 12 amino acids. Trimming left V 4 bases short and J 8 bases short, with 9 bases between. The DNA for the CDR3 is TGTGCCAGCAGCCCAACCGTCCATGAGCAGTTCTTC. Translating gives CASSPTVHEQFF.

CDR3 protein: CASSPRGALNTEAFF. As DNA, the CDR3 is TGTGCCAGCAGCCCCAGGGGGGCCCTGAACACTGAAGCTTTCTTT. This chain connects TRBV4-2 to TRBJ1-1; the match to TRBD1 covers 7 bases. In germline, CDR1 is LGHNA, CDR2 YNFKEQ. Trimming cost V 4 bases and J 0 bases; bases outside gene matches: 5. The CDR3 is made up of 15 amino acids.

The chain is built from TRBV30 and TRBJ2-1; D may be TRBD1 or TRBD2 (6 bases each). Germline values: CDR1 GTSNPN, CDR2 SVGIG (reference sequence). The CDR3 length is 17 residues. V lost 3 bases and J lost 0, with 18 bases in between. The CDR3 nucleotides read TGTGCCTGGAGAACCGTGGGGGGCCGGAGCTCCTACAATGAGCAGTTCTTC. Encoded protein: CAWRTVGGRSSYNEQFF.

The chain is built from TRBV27 and TRBJ2-2, with 7 bases lining up with TRBD2. Trimming cost V 6 bases and J 5 bases; bases outside gene matches: 3. This CDR3 contains 13 residues. Germline V CDR1 and CDR2: MNHEY, SMNVEV (reference sequence). The CDR3 reads CASRAGYTGELFF. CDR3 DNA: TGTGCCAGCAGAGCGGGATATACCGGGGAGCTGTTTTTT.